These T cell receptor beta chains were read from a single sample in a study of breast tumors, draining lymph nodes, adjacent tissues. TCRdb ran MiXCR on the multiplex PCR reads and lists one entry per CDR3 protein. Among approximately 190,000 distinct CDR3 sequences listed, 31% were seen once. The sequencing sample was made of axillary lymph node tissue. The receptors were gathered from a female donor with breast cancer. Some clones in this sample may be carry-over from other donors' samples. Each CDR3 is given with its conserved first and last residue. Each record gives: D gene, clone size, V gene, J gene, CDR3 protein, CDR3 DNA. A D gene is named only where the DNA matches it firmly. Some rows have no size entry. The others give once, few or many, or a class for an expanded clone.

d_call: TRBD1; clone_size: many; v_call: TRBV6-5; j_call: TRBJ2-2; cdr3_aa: CASSQTGANTGELFF; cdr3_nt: TGTGCCAGCAGTCAGACAGGGGCGAACACCGGGGAGCTGTTTTTT
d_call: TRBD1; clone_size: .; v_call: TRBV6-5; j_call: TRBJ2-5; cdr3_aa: CASSAGSAWTGDPFHHQYF; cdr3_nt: TGTGCCAGCAGCGCAGGCTCTGCGTGGACAGGGGACCCTTTCCATCACCAGTACTTC
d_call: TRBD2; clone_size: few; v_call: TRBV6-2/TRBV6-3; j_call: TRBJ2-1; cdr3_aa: CASSHGVLAGLNNEQFF; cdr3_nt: TGTGCCAGTTCCCACGGCGTACTAGCGGGACTCAACAATGAGCAGTTCTTC
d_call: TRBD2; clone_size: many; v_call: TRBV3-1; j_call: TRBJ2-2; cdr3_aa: CASSRLAEGNTGELFF; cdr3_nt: TGTGCCAGCAGCCGACTAGCGGAAGGGAACACCGGGGAGCTGTTTTTT
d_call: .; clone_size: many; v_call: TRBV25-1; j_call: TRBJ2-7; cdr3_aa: CASSARGPYSYEQYF; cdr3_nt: TGTGCCAGCAGCGCCAGGGGCCCTTACTCCTACGAGCAGTACTTC
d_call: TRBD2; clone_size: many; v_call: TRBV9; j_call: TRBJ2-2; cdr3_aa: CASSTSGLAGGAGELFF; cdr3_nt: TGTGCCAGCAGCACCTCAGGACTAGCGGGAGGGGCCGGGGAGCTGTTTTTT
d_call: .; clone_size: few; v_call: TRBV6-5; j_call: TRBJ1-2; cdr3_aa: CASSHRTGFYGYTF; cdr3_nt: TGTGCCAGCAGTCACCGAACAGGGTTCTATGGCTACACCTTC
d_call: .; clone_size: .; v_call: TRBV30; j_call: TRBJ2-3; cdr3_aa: CAWRTYTDTQYF; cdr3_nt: TGTGCCTGGAGGACATACACAGATACGCAGTATTTT
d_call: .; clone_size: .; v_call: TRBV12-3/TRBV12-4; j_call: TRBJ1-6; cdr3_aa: CASSRRVWDNSPLHF; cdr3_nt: TGTGCCAGCAGTCGCCGGGTTTGGGATAATTCACCCCTCCACTTT
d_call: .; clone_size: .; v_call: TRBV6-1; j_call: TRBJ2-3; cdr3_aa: CASSEFDPDTQYF; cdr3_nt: TGTGCCAGCAGTGAATTTGATCCAGATACGCAGTATTTT
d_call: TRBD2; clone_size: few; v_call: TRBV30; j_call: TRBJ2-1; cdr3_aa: CAWSTTRTSRLNEQFF; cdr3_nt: TGTGCCTGGAGTACTACCAGGACTAGCAGGCTCAATGAGCAGTTCTTC
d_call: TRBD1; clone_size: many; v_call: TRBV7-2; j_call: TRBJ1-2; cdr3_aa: CASSSDRGPYGYTF; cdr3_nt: TGTGCCAGCAGCTCAGACAGGGGCCCGTATGGCTACACCTTC
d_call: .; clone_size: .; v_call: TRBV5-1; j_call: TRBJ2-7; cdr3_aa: CASSLAPGHVYEQYF; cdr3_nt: TGCGCCAGCAGCCTGGCCCCGGGACATGTCTACGAGCAGTACTTC
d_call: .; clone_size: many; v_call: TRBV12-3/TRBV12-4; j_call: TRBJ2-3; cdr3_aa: CASSNREQGDTQYF; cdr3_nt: TGTGCCAGCAGCAACAGGGAGCAAGGAGATACGCAGTATTTT
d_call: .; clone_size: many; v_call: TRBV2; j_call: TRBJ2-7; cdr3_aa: CASTPGGAPYEQYF; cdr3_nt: TGTGCCAGCACCCCAGGGGGGGCTCCCTACGAGCAGTACTTC
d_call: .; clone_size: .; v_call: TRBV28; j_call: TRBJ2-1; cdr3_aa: CASSLGLNVAYSEQFF; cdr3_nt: TGTGCCAGCAGCCTTGGACTAAACGTGGCCTACAGTGAGCAGTTCTTC
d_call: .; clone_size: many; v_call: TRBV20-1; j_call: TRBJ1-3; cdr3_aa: CSASDRNSGNTIYF; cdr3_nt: TGCAGTGCTAGCGATCGGAACTCTGGAAACACCATATATTTT
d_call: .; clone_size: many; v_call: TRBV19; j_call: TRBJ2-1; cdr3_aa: CASSLTESSYNEQFF; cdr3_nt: TGTGCCAGTAGCCTGACAGAGAGCTCCTACAATGAGCAGTTCTTC
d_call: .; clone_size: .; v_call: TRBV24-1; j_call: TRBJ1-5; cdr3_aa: CATSDPSLAGGRETQHF; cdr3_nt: TGTGCCACCAGTGATCCAAGCCTAGCGGGGGGTAGGGAGACCCAGCATTTT
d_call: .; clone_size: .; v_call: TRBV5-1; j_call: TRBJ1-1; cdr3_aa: CASSLEGRIEAFF; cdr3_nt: TGCGCCAGCAGCTTGGAAGGCAGGATTGAAGCTTTCTTT
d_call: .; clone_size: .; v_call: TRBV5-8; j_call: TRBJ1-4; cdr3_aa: CASTPQRLNRVGKLFF; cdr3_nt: TGTGCCAGCACCCCACAACGCCTGAACAGGGTTGGGAAACTGTTTTTT
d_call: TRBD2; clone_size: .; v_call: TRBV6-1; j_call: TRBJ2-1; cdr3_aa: CASSEERGYGGEQFF; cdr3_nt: TGTGCCAGCAGTGAGGAGCGGGGGTACGGGGGTGAGCAGTTCTTC
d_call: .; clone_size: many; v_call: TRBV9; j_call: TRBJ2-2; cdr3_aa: CASSVEGAGIVTGELFF; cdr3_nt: TGTGCCAGCAGCGTAGAGGGAGCAGGGATTGTCACCGGGGAGCTGTTTTTT
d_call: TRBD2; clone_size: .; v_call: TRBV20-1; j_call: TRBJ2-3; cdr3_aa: CSAHGLGSTDTQYF; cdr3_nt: TGCAGTGCTCACGGACTAGGGAGCACAGATACGCAGTATTTT
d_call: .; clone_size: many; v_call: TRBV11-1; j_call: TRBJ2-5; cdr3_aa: CASTKGGALETQYF; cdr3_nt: TGTGCCAGCACCAAAGGAGGAGCATTAGAGACCCAGTACTTC
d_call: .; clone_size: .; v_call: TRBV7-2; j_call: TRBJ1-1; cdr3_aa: CASSLSPGGTEAFF; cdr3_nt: TGTGCCAGCAGCTTATCCCCGGGTGGCACTGAAGCTTTCTTT
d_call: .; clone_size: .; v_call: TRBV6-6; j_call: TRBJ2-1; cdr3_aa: CASSHNEQFF; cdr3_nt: TGTGCCAGCAGCCACAATGAGCAGTTCTTC
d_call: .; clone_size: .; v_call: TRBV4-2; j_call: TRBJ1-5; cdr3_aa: CASSQERVRGPPQHF; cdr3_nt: TGTGCCAGCAGCCAAGAGCGAGTCCGGGGGCCGCCCCAGCATTTT
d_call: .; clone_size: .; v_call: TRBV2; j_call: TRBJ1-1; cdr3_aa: CASSRSDMNTEAFF; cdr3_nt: TGTGCCAGCAGTCGGAGCGACATGAACACTGAAGCTTTCTTT
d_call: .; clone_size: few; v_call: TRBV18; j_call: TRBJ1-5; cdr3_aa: CASSTRDSNQPQHF; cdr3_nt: TGTGCCAGCTCAACCAGGGATAGCAATCAGCCCCAGCATTTT
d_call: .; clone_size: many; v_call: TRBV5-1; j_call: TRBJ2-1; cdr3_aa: CASSLGDQPPNEQFF; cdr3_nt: TGCGCCAGCAGCTTGGGGGACCAACCCCCCAATGAGCAGTTCTTC
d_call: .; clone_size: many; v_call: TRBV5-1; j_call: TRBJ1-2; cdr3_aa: CASSLAGAMGDGYTF; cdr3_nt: TGCGCCAGCAGCTTGGCCGGGGCTATGGGGGATGGCTACACCTTC
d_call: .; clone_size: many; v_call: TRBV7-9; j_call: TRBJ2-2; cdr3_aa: CASSLGLSPNTGELFF; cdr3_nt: TGTGCCAGCAGCTTAGGTCTCAGCCCGAACACCGGGGAGCTGTTTTTT
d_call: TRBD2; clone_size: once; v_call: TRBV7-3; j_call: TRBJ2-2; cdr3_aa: CASSGLAGQDTGVGTGELFF; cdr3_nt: TGTGCCAGCAGTGGTCTAGCGGGGCAAGATACGGGAGTGGGCACCGGGGAGCTGTTTTTT
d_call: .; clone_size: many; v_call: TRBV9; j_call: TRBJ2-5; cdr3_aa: CASSPRTNLAQETQYF; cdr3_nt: TGTGCCAGCAGCCCACGGACTAACTTAGCCCAAGAGACCCAGTACTTC
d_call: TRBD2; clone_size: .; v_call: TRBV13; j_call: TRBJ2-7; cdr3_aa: CASTHRGEGHGYEQYF; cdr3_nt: TGTGCCAGCACCCACCGGGGGGAGGGGCACGGCTACGAGCAGTACTTC
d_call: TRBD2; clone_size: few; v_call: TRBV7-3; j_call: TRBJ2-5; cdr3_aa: CASSEGLAGQETQYF; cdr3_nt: TGTGCCAGCAGTGAGGGACTAGCGGGCCAAGAGACCCAGTACTTC
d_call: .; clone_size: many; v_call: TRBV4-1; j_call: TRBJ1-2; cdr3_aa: CASSQVRENYGYTF; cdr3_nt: TGCGCCAGCAGCCAAGTACGAGAAAACTATGGCTACACCTTC
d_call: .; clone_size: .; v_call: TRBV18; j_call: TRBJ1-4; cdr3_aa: CASSPAGTRADEKLFF; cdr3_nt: TGTGCCAGCTCACCTGCCGGGACAAGGGCAGATGAAAAACTGTTTTTT